The 5 T cell receptor beta chains below were found in one sample sequenced in a study of T cells after posttransplantation cyclophosphamide. Using immunoSEQ multiplex PCR, the repertoire was profiled, and TCRdb retains in-frame clones only, with some absent. Of 23,000 or so clones listed, approximately 98% are singletons. Sequenced: naive CD8+ T cells sorted from PBMCs. The receptors were sampled from a man aged 35 to 55 in good health, CMV-negative, and a related stem cell transplant donor.

The chain combines TRBV6-5 with TRBJ2-3; possible D gene TRBD1, 5 bases. Germline lookup yields CDR1 MNHEY and CDR2 SVGAGI. The CDR3 length is 15 residues. The V and J ends lost 0 bases and 2 bases respectively, with 9 bases between them. CDR3 nucleotides: TGTGCCAGCAGTTACTCGTCCAGGGCCACAGATACGCAGTATTTT. Translation gives CASSYSSRATDTQYF.

J is TRBJ2-5 and V is TRBV7-9; the match to TRBD1 covers 7 bases. This CDR3 has 14 residues. The germline V gene encodes CDR1 SEHNR and CDR2 FQNEAQ (reference sequence). The V and J ends lost 8 bases and 2 bases, in that order; junction bases with no gene match: 8. The CDR3, as DNA: TGTGCCAGCGACACAAGACAGGGACAAGAGACCCAGTACTTC. Translating gives CASDTRQGQETQYF. Full variable domain (outside the CDR3, taken from reference TRBV7-9 and TRBJ2-5): DTGVSQNPRHKITKRGQNVTFRCDPISEHNRLYWYRQTLGQGPEFLTYFQNEAQLEKSRLLSDRFSAERPKGSFSTLEIQRTEQGDSAMYLCASDTRQGQETQYFGPGTRLLVL.

The rearrangement uses TRBV28 and TRBJ2-1; 8 bases agree with TRBD2. From germline, CDR1 is MDHEN and CDR2 SYDVKM. With 2 bases clipped from V and 4 bases from J, the junction kept 4 bases outside the gene matches. This CDR3 is built from 15 residues. CDR3 DNA sequence: TGTGCCAGCAGTTTAGCGGGAGGTGTTTACAATGAGCAGTTCTTC. Translating it yields CASSLAGGVYNEQFF.

This clone was observed once. The V and J genes are TRBV9 and TRBJ2-3; D not certain. V was pared by 3 bases and J by 0 bases, with 11 bases between. CDR3 size: 15 residues. Looked up from germline, CDR1 is SGDLS and CDR2 is YYNGEE. CDR3 sequence: CASSGAGLSTDTQYF. CDR3 in DNA: TGTGCCAGCAGCGGGGCTGGGTTGAGCACAGATACGCAGTATTTT. Looking up the rest from reference TRBV9 and TRBJ2-3 gives the full variable domain: DSGVTQTPKHLITATGQRVTLRCSPRSGDLSVYWYQQSLDQGLQFLIQYYNGEERAKGNILERFSAQQFPDLHSELNLSSLELGDSALYFCASSGAGLSTDTQYFGPGTRLTVL.

J is TRBJ2-3 and V is TRBV5-1; TRBD2 aligns across 11 bases. V was pared by 4 bases and J by 0 bases, with 16 bases of the junction left unmatched. The CDR3 has 20 residues. CDR1 and CDR2 from the germline V gene are SGHRS and YFSETQ. CDR3 region: CASSINLGSSGRTSTDTQYF. CDR3 coding DNA: TGCGCCAGCAGCATAAACTTGGGGTCTAGCGGGAGGACTAGCACAGATACGCAGTATTTT.